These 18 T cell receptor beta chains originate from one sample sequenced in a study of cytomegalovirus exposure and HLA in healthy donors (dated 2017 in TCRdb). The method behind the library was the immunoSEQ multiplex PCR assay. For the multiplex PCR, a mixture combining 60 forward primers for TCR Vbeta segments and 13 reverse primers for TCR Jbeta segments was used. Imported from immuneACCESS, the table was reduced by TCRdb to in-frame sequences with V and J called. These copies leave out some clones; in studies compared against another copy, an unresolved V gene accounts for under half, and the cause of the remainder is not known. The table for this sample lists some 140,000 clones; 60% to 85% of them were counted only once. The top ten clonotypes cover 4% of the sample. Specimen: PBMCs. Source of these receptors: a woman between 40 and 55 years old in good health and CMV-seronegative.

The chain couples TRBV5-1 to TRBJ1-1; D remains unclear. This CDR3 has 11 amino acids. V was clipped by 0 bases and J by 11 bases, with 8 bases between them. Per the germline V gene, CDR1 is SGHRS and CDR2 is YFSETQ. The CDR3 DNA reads TGCGCCAGCAGCTTGGGAGGCGCGGCTTTCTTT. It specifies CASSLGGAAFF.

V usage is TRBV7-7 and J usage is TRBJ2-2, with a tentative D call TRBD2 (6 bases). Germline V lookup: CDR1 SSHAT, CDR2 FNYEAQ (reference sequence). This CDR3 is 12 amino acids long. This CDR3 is CATRRVGGELFF. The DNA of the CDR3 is TGTGCTACCAGGAGGGTGGGCGGGGAGCTGTTTTTT.

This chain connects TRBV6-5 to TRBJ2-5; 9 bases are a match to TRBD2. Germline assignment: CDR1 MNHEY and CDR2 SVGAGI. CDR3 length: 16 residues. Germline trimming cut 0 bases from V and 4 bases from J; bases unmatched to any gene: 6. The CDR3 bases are TGTGCCAGCAGTTACTCCCCAGCGGGAGGAGGAGAGACCCAGTACTTC. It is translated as CASSYSPAGGGETQYF.

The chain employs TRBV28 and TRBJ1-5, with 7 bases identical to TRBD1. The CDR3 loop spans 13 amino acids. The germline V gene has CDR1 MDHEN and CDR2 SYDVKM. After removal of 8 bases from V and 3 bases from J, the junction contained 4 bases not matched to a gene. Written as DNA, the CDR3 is TGTGCCAGCCTGGGACAGCCCAATCAGCCCCAGCATTTT. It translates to CASLGQPNQPQHF.

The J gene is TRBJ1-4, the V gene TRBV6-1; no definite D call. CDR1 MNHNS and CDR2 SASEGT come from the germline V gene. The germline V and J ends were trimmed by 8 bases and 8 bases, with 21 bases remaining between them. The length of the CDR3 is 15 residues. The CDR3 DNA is TGTGCCAGCGGCCCCTTGACAACTTTATCCGAAAAACTGTTTTTT. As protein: CASGPLTTLSEKLFF.

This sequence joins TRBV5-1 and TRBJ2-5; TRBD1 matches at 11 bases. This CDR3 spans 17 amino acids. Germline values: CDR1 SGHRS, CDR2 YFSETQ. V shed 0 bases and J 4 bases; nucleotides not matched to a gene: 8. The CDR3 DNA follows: TGCGCCAGCAGCTTGGCCCGGGACAGGGGGATTGGAGAGACCCAGTACTTC. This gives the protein CASSLARDRGIGETQYF.

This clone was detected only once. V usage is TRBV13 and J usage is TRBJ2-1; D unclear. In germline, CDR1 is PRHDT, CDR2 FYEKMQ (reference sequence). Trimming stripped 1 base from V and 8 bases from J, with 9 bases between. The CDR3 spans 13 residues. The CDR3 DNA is TGTGCCAGCAGCTTAGAATCCTCAGATGAGCAGTTCTTC. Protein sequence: CASSLESSDEQFF.

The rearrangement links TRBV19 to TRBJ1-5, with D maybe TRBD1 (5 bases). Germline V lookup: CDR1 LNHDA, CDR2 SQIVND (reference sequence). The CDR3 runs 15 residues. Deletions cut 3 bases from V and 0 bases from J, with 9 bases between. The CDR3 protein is CASSIRDFSNQPQHF. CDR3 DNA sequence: TGTGCCAGTAGTATCCGGGACTTTAGCAATCAGCCCCAGCATTTT.

This chain's CDR3 is CASSPTGSTNEKLFF. The CDR3 DNA reads as TGTGCCAGCAGTCCCACAGGGTCAACTAATGAAAAACTGTTTTTT. J is TRBJ1-4 and V is TRBV6-5; TRBD1 might be the D (6 bases). CDR1 is MNHEY and CDR2 is SVGAGI in the germline V gene. Trimming took off 5 bases at V and 0 bases at J, with 10 bases between the two ends. This CDR3 spans 15 amino acids.

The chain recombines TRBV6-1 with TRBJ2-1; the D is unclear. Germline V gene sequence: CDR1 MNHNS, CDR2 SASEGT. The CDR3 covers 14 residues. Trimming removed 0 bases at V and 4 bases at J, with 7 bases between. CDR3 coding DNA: TGTGCCAGCAGTGAAGCAAGCAGGTACAATGAGCAGTTCTTC. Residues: CASSEASRYNEQFF.

The CDR3 DNA is TGTGCCAGCAGCCCAGCCCTGGGAGCGGGGGGCACAGATACGCAGTATTTT. Its translation is CASSPALGAGGTDTQYF. The chain is built from TRBV14 and TRBJ2-3, with 8 bases fitting TRBD2. CDR3 length equals 17 residues. In germline, CDR1 is SGHDN, CDR2 FVKESK. V trimming: 4 bases; J trimming: 1 base; junction bases outside the gene matches: 10.

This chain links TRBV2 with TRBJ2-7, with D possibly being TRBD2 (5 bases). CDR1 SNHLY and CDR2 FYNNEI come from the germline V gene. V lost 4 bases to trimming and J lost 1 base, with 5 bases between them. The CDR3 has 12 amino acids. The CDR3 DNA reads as TGTGCCAGCAGTGCGGGGTCCTACGAGCAGTACTTC. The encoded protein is CASSAGSYEQYF.

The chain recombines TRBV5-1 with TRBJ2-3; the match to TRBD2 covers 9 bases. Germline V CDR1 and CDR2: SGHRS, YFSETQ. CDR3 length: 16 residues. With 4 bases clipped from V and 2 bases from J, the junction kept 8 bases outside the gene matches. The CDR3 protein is CASSRVAGANTDTQYF. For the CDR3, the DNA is TGCGCCAGCAGCCGGGTAGCGGGAGCCAACACAGATACGCAGTATTTT.

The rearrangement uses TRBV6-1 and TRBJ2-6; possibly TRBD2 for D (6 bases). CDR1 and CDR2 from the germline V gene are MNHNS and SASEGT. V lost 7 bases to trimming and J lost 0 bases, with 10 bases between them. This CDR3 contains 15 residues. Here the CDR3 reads CASTAGSSGANVLTF. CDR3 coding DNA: TGTGCCAGCACCGCGGGAAGCTCTGGGGCCAACGTCCTGACTTTC.

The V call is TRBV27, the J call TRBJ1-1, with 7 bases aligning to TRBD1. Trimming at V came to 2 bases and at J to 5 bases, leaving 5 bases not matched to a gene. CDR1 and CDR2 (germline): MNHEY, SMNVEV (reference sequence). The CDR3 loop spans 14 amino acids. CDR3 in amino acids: CASSLHRGRTEAFF. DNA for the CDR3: TGTGCCAGCAGTTTACACAGGGGAAGGACTGAAGCTTTCTTT.

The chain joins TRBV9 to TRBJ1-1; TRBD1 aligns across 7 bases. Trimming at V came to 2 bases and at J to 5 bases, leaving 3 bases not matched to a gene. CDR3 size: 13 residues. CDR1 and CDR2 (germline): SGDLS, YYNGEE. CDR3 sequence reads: CASSVGTETEAFF. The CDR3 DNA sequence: TGTGCCAGCAGCGTGGGGACAGAGACTGAAGCTTTCTTT.

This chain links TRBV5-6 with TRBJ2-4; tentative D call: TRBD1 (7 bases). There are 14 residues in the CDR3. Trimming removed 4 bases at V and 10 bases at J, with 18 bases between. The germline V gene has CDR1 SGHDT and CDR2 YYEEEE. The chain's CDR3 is CASSPPRQGGIQYF. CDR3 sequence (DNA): TGTGCCAGCAGCCCTCCCAGACAGGGAGGAATTCAGTACTTC.

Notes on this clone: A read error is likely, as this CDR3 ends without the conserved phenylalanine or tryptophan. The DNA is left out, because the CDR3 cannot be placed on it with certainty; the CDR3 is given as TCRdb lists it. CDR3 protein: CASYKIGGALSL. This chain uses TRBV25-1 with TRBJ1-1. Germline CDR1 MGHDK, CDR2 SYGVNS. With termini counted, the CDR3 has 12 amino acids.